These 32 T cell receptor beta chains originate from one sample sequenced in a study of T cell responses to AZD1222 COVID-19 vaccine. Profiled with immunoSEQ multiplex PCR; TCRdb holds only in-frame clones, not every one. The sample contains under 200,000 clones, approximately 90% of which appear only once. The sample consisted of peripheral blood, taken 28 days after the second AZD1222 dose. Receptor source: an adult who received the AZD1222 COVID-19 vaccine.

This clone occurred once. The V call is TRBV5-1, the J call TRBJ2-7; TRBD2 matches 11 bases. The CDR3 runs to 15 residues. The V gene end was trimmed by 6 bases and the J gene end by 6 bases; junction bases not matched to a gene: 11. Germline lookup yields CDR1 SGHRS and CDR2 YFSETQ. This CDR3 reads CASNRRTSGGSEQYF. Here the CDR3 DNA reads TGCGCCAGCAACCGAAGAACTAGCGGGGGCTCCGAGCAGTACTTC.

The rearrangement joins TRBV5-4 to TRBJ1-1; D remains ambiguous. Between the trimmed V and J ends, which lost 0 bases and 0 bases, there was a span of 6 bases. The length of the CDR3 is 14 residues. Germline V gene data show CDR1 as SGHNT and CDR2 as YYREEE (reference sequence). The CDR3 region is CASSLVSVNTEAFF. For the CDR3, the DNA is TGTGCCAGCAGCTTGGTTTCGGTGAACACTGAAGCTTTCTTT.

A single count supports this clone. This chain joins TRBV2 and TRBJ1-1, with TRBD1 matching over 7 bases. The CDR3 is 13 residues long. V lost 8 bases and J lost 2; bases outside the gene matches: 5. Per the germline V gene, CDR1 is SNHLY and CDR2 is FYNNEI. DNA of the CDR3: TGTGCCAGCGAGGGACAGTACAACACTGAAGCTTTCTTT. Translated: CASEGQYNTEAFF.

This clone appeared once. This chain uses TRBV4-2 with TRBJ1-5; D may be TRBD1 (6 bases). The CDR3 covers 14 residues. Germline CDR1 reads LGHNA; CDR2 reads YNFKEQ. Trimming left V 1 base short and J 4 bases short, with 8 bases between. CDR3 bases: TGTGCCAGCAGCCAAGGACAGGTAAATCAGCCCCAGCATTTT. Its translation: CASSQGQVNQPQHF.

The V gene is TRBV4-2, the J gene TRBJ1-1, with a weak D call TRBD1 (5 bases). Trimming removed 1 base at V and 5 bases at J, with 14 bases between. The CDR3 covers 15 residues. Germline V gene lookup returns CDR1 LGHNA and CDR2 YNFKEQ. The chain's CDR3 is CASSQAGEGWTEAFF. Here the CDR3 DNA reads TGTGCCAGCAGCCAAGCGGGGGAAGGGTGGACTGAAGCTTTCTTT.

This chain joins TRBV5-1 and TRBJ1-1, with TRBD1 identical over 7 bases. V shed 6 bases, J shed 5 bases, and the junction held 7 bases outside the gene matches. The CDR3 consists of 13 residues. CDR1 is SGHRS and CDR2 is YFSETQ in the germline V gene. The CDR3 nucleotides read TGCGCCAGCACCCTTGACAGGGAGACTGAAGCTTTCTTT. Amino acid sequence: CASTLDRETEAFF.

The CDR3 nucleotides are TGCAGCGCCGGCTCACAGAACACTGAAGCTTTCTTT. Translated, it gives CSAGSQNTEAFF. The chain joins TRBV29-1 to TRBJ1-1, with no clear D. The CDR3 totals 12 residues. Germline CDR1 is SQVTM and CDR2 is ANQGSEA. The ends were cut back, 7 bases at V and 1 base at J, with 10 bases in the middle.

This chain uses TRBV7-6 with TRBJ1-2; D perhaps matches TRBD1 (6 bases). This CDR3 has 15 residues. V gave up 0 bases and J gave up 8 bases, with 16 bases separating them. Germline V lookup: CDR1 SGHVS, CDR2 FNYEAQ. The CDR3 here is CASSLAPRGADGYTF. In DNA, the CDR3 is TGTGCCAGCAGCTTAGCACCCCGGGGGGCTGACGGCTACACCTTC.

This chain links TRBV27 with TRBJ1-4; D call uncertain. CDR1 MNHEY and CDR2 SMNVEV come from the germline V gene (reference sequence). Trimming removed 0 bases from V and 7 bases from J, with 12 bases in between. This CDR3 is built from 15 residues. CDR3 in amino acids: CASSLSRVAVEKLFF. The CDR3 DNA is TGTGCCAGCAGTTTATCTCGGGTAGCGGTTGAAAAACTGTTTTTT.

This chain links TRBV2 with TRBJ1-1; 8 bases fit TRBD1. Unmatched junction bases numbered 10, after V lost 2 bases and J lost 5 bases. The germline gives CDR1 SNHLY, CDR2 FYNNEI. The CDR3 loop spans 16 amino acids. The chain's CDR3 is CASSESRGRIGTEAFF. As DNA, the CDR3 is TGTGCCAGCAGTGAATCCAGGGGGCGGATCGGGACTGAAGCTTTCTTT.

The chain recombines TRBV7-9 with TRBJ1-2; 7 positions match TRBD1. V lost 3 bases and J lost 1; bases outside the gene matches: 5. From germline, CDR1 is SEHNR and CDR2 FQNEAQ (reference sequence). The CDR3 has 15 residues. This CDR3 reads CASSFRGTDNYGYTF. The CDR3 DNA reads TGTGCCAGCAGCTTCAGGGGGACCGATAACTATGGCTACACCTTC.

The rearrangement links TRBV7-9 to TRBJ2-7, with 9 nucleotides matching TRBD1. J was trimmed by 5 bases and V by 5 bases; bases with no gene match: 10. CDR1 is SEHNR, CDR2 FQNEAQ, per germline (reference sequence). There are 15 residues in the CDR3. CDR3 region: CASSPRDREENEQYF. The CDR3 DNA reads TGTGCCAGCAGCCCCCGGGACAGGGAGGAGAACGAGCAGTACTTC. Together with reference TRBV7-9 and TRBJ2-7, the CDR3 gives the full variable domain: DTGVSQNPRHKITKRGQNVTFRCDPISEHNRLYWYRQTLGQGPEFLTYFQNEAQLEKSRLLSDRFSAERPKGSFSTLEIQRTEQGDSAMYLCASSPRDREENEQYFGPGTRLTVT.

This CDR3 reads CASRRETAYYNEQFF. The CDR3 DNA reads as TGTGCCAGTCGGCGGGAGACAGCCTATTACAATGAGCAGTTCTTC. The V and J genes are TRBV21-1 and TRBJ2-1; the table's D call TRBD2 went unverified against the DNA. TRBV21-1 is marked as a pseudogene. CDR3 length equals 15 residues.

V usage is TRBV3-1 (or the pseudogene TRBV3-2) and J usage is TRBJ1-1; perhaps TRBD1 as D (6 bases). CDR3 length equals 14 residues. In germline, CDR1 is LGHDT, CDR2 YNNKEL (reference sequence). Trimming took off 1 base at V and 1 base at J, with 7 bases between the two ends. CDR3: CASSQGGQNTEAFF. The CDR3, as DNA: TGTGCCAGCAGCCAAGGGGGACAGAACACTGAAGCTTTCTTT.

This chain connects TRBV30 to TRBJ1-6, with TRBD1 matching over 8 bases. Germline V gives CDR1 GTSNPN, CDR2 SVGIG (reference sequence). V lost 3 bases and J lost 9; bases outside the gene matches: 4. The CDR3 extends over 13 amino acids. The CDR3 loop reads CAWRGQGGSPLHF. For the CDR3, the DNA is TGTGCCTGGAGAGGACAGGGAGGTTCACCCCTCCACTTT. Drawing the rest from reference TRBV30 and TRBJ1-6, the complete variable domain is SQTIHQWPATLVQPVGSPLSLECTVEGTSNPNLYWYRQAAGRGLQLLFYSVGIGQISSEVPQNLSASRPQDRQFILSSKKLLLSDSGFYLCAWRGQGGSPLHFGNGTRLTVT.

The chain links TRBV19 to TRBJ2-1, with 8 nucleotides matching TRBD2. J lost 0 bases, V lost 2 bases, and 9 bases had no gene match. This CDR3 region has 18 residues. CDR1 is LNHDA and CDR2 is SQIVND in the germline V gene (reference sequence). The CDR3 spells CASSIRGQRGSSYNEQFF. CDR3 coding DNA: TGTGCCAGTAGTATAAGAGGCCAGCGGGGGAGCTCCTACAATGAGCAGTTCTTC.

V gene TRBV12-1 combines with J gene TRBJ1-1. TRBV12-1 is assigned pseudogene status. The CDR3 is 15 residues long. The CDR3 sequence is CASSLGGPPNTEAFF. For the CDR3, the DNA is TGTGCCAGCAGCCTCGGGGGGCCCCCGAACACTGAAGCTTTCTTT.

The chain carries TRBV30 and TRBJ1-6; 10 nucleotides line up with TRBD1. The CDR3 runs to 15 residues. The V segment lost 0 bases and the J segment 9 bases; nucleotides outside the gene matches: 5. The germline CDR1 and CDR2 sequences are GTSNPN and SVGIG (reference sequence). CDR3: CAWSVLGQGISPLHF. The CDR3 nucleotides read TGTGCCTGGAGTGTACTGGGACAGGGGATTTCACCCCTCCACTTT.

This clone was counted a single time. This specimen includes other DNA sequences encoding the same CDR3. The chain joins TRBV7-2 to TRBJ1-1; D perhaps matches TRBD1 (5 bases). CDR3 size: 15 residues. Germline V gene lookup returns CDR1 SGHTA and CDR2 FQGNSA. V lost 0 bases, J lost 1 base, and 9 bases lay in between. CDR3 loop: CASSLAGTGNTEAFF. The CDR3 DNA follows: TGTGCCAGCAGCTTAGCCGGGACGGGGAACACTGAAGCTTTCTTT.

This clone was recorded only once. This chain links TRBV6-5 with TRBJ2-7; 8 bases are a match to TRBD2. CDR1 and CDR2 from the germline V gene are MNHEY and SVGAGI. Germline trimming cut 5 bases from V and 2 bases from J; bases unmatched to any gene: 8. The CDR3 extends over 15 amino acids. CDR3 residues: CASSPRSGATYEQYF. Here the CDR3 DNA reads TGTGCCAGCAGTCCTCGTAGCGGGGCAACCTACGAGCAGTACTTC.

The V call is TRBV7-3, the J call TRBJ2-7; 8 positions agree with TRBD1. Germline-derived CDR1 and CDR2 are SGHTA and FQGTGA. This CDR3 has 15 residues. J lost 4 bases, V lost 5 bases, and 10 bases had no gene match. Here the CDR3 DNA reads TGTGCCAGCAGCACTACAGGGGGTAGGGGGTACGAGCAGTACTTC. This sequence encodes CASSTTGGRGYEQYF.

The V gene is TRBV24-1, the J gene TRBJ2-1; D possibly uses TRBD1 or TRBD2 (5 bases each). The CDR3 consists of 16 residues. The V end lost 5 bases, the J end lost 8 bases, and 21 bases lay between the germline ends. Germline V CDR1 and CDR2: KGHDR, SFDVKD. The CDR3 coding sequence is TGTGCCACCAGTGGGCTCGGGGCGGGCCTCTCGGATGAGCAGTTCTTC. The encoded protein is CATSGLGAGLSDEQFF.

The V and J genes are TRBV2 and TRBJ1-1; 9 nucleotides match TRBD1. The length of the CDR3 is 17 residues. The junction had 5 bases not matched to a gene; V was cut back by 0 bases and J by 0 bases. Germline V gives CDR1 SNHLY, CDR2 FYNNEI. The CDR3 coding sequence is TGTGCCAGCAGTGAAGCGCGGGGACAGGGATTGAACACTGAAGCTTTCTTT. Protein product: CASSEARGQGLNTEAFF. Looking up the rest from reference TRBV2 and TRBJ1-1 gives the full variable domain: EPEVTQTPSHQVTQMGQEVILRCVPISNHLYFYWYRQILGQKVEFLVSFYNNEISEKSEIFDDQFSVERPDGSNFTLKIRSTKLEDSAMYFCASSEARGQGLNTEAFFGQGTRLTVV.

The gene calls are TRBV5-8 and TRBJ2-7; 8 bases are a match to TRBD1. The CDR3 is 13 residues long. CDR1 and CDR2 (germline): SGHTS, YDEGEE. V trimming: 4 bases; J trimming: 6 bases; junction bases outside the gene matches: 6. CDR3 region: CASSHGTGGEQYF. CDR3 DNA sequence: TGTGCCAGCAGCCACGGGACAGGTGGCGAGCAGTACTTC. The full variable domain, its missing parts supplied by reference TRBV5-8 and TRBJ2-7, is EAGVTQSPTHLIKTRGQQATLRCSPISGHTSVYWYQQALGLGLQFLLWYDEGEERNRGNFPPRFSGRQFPNYSSELNVNALELEDSALYLCASSHGTGGEQYFGPGTRLTVT.

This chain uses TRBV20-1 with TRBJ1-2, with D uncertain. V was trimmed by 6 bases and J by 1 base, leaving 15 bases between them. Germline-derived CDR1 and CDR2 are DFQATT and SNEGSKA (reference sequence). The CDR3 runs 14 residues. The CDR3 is CSASEWAVNYGYTF. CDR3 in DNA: TGCAGTGCCAGTGAGTGGGCGGTTAACTATGGCTACACCTTC.

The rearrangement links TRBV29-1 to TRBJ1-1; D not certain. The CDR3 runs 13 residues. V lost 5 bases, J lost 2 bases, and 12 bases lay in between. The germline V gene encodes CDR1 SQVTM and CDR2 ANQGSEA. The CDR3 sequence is CSVRWGGNTEAFF. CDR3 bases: TGCAGCGTTCGGTGGGGTGGAAACACTGAAGCTTTCTTT.

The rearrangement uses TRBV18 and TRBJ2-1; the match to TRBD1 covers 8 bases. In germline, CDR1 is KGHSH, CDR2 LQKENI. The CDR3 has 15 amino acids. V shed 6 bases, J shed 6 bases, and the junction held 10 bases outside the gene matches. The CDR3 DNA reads TGTGCCAGCTCCCCCGACAGGGGTCCTAGCAATGAGCAGTTCTTC. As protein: CASSPDRGPSNEQFF.

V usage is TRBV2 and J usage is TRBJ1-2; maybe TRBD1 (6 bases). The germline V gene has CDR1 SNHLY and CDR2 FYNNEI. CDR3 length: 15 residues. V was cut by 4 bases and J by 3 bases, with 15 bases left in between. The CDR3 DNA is TGTGCCAGCAGTGGGACAGCCCCCTGGGACTATGGCTACACCTTC. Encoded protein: CASSGTAPWDYGYTF.

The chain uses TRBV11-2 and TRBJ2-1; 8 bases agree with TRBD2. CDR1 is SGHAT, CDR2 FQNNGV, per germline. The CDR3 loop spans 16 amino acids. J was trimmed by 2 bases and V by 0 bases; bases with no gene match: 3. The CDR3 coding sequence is TGTGCCAGCAGCTTAGACCGGGGGGGGACCTACAATGAGCAGTTCTTC. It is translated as CASSLDRGGTYNEQFF.

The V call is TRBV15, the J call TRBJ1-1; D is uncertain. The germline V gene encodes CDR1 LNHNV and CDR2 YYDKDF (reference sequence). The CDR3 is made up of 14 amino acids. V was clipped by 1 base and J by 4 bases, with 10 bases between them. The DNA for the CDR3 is TGTGCCACCAGCAGAGGGGTACCGAGCACTGAAGCTTTCTTT. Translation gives CATSRGVPSTEAFF.

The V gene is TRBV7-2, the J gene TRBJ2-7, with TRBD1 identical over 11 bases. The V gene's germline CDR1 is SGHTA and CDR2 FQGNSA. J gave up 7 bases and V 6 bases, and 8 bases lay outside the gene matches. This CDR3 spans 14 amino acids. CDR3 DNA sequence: TGTGCCAGCAGTCCGGGACAGGGGGTGGGAGAGCAGTACTTC. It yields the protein CASSPGQGVGEQYF.

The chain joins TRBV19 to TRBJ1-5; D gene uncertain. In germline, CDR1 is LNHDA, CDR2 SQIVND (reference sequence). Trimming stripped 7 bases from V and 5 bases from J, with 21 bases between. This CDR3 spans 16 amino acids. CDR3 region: CASTTLIGILDQPQHF. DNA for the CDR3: TGTGCCAGTACCACACTCATAGGTATCCTGGATCAGCCCCAGCATTTT.